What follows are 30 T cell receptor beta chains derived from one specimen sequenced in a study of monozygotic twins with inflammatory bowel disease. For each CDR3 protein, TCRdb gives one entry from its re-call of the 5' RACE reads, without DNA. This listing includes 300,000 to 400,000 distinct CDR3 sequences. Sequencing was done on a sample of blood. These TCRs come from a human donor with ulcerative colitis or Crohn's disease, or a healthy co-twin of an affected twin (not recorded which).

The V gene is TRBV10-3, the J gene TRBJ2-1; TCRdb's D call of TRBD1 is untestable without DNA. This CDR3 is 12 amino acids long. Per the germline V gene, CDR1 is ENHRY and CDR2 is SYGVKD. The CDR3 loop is CAISEKTLEQFF.

CDR3 sequence: CASSLVRGQGTGELFF. The V gene is TRBV5-4, the J gene TRBJ2-2; TCRdb indicates TRBD1, and absent DNA this call remains unverified. Per the germline V gene, CDR1 is SGHNT and CDR2 is YYREEE (reference sequence). The CDR3 runs 16 residues.

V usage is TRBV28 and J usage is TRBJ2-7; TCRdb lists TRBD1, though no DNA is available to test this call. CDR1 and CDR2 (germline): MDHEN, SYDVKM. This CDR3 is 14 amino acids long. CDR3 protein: CASSLRTVAYEQYF.

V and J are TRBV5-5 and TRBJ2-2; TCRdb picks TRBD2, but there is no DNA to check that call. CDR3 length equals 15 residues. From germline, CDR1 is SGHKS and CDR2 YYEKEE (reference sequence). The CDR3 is CASTSGGYYTGELFF.

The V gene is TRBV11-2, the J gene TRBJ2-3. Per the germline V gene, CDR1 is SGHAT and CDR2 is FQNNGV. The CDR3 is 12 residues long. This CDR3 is CASSLPEDTQYF.

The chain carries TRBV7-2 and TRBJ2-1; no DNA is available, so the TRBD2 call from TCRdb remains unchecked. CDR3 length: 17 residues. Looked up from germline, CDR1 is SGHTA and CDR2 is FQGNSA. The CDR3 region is CASTPAGGTSSYNEQFF. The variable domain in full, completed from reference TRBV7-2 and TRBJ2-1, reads GAGVSQSPSNKVTEKGKDVELRCDPISGHTALYWYRQSLGQGLEFLIYFQGNSAPDKSGLPSDRFSAERTGGSVSTLTIQRTQQEDSAVYLCASTPAGGTSSYNEQFFGPGTRLTVL.

CDR3 loop: CASTPLSRMNTEAFF. This chain uses TRBV2 with TRBJ1-1; TCRdb lists TRBD1, though no DNA is available to test this call. The CDR3 is 15 amino acids. CDR1 is SNHLY, CDR2 FYNNEI, per germline.

CDR3: CSATPLPGQPQHF. The J gene is TRBJ1-5, the V gene TRBV20-1; as DNA is missing, the TRBD1 call by TCRdb cannot be tested. CDR1 is DFQATT, CDR2 SNEGSKA, per germline (reference sequence). The CDR3 has 13 amino acids.

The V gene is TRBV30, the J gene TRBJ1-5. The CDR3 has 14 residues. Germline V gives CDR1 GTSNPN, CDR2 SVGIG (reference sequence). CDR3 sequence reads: CAWSDTDLSQPQHF.

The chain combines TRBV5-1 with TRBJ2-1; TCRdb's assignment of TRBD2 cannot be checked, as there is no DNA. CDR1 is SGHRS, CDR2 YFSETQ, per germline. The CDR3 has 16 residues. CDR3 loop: CASSLVATSGHNEQFF.

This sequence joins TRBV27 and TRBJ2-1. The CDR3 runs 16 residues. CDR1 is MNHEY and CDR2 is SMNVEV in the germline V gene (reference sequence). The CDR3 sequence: CASSLTTGGPYNEQFF.

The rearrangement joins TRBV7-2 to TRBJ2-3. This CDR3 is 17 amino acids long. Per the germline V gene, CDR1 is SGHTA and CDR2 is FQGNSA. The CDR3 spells CASSLLGRRGAADTQYF.

The CDR3 loop is CASRIRGAADTQYF. The rearrangement joins TRBV13 to TRBJ2-3; with no DNA, the TCRdb D assignment of TRBD2 cannot be verified. This CDR3 is built from 14 residues. CDR1 and CDR2 from the germline V gene are PRHDT and FYEKMQ (reference sequence).

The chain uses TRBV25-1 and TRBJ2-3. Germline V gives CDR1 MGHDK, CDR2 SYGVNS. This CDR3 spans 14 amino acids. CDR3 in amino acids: CASVGFGGTDTQYF.

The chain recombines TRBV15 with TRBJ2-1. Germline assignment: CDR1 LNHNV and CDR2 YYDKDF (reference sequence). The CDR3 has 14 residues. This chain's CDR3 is CATSRDFADREQFF.

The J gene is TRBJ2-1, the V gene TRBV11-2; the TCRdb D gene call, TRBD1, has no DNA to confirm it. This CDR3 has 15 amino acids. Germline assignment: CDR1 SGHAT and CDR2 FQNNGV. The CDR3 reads CASSLGGLGASEQFF.

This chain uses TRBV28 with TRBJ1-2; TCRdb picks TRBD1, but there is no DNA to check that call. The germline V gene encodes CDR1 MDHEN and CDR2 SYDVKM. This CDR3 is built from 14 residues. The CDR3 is CASRGWGRQGGYTF.

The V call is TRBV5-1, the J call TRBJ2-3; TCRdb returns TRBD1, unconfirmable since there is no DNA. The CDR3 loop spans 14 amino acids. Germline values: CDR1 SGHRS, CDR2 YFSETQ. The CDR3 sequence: CASSLGPGVGTQYF.

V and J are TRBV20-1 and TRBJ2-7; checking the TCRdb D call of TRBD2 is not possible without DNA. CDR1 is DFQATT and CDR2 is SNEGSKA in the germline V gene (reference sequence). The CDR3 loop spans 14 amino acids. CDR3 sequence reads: CSGTSGSDSYEQYF.

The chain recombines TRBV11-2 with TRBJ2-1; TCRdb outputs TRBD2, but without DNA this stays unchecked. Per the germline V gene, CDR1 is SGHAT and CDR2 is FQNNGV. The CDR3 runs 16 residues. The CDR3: CASSLDGGSYSGEQFF.

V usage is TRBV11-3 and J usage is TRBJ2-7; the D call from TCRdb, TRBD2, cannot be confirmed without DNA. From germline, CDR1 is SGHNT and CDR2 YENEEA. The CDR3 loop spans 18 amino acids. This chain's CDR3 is CASSFLGLAGGFSYEQYF.

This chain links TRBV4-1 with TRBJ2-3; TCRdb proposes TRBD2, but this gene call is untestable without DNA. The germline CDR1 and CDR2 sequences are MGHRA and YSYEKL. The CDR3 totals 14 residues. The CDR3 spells CASRSGGSRDTQYF.

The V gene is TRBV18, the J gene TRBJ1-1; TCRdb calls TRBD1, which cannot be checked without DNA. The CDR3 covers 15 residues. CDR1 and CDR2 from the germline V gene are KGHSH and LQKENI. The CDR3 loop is CASSPSSQGSTEAFF.

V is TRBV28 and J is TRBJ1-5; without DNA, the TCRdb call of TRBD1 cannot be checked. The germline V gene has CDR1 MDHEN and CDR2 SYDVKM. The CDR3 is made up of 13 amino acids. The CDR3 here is CASHGQYNQPQHF.

The CDR3 loop is CASRGDYPYNEQFF. The V and J genes are TRBV7-9 and TRBJ2-1; TCRdb picks TRBD2, but there is no DNA to check that call. The CDR3 consists of 14 residues. Germline CDR1 is SEHNR and CDR2 is FQNEAQ (reference sequence).

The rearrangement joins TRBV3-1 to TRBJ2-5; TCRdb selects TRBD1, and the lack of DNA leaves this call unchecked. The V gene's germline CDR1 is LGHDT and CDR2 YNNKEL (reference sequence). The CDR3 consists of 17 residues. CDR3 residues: CASSQDQDSPKRETQYF.

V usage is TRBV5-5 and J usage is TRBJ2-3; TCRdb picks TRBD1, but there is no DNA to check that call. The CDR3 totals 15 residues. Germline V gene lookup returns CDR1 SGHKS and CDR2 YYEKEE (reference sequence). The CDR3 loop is CASSPDTYTTDTQYF.

The chain's CDR3 is CASSWTLDTEAFF. The chain joins TRBV7-9 to TRBJ1-1; with no DNA, the TCRdb D assignment of TRBD1 cannot be verified. CDR1 is SEHNR and CDR2 is FQNEAQ in the germline V gene (reference sequence). The CDR3 is made up of 13 amino acids.

The CDR3 loop reads CASSLGRGGRTDTQYF. The chain combines TRBV7-9 with TRBJ2-3; absent DNA, TCRdb's TRBD2 call cannot be checked. This CDR3 region has 16 residues. Germline V lookup: CDR1 SEHNR, CDR2 FQNEAQ (reference sequence).

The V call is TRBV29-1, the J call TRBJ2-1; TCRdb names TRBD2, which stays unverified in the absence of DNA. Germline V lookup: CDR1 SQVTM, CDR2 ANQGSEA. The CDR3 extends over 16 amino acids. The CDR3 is CSVGGLAGGPPGEQFF.